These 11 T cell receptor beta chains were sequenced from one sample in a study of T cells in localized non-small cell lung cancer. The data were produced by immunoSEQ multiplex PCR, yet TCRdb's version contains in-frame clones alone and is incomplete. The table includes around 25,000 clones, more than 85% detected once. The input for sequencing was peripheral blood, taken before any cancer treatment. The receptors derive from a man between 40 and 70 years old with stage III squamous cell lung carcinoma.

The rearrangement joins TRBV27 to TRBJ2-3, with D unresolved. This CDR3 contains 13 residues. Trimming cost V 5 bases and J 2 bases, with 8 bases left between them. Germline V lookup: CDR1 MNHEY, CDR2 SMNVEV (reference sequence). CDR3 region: CASSPAPTDTQYF. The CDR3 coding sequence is TGTGCCAGCAGTCCAGCCCCCACAGATACGCAGTATTTT.

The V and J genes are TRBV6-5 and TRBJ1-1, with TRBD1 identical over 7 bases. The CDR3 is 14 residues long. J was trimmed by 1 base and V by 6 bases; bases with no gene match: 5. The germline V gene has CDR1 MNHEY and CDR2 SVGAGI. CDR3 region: CASSQGQKNTEAFF. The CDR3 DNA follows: TGTGCCAGCAGCCAGGGACAGAAGAACACTGAAGCTTTCTTT.

CDR3 region: CASSLSRLTGNTIYF. DNA of the CDR3: TGTGCCAGCAGCTTATCAAGATTGACTGGAAACACCATATATTTT. The V gene is TRBV7-9, the J gene TRBJ1-3; D uncertain. Germline lookup yields CDR1 SEHNR and CDR2 FQNEAQ (reference sequence). V was clipped by 2 bases and J by 2 bases, with 10 bases between them. This CDR3 is built from 15 residues.

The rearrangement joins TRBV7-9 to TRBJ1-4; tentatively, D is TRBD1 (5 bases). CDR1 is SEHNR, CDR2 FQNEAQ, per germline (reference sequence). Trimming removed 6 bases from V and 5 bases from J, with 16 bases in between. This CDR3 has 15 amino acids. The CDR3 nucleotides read TGTGCCAGCAGTTTCGACAGCACTTTCAATGAAAAACTGTTTTTT. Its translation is CASSFDSTFNEKLFF.

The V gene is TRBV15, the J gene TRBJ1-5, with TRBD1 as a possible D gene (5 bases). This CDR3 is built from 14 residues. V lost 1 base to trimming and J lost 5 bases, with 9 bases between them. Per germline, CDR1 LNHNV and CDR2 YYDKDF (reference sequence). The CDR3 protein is CATSRGKGDQPQHF. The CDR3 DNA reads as TGTGCCACCAGCAGAGGAAAAGGGGATCAGCCCCAGCATTTT.

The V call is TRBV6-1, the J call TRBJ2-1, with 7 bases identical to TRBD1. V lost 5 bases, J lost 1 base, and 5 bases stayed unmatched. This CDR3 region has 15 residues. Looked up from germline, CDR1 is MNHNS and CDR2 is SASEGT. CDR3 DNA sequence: TGTGCCAGCAGTTTACCGACAGGGTCCTACAATGAGCAGTTCTTC. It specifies CASSLPTGSYNEQFF.

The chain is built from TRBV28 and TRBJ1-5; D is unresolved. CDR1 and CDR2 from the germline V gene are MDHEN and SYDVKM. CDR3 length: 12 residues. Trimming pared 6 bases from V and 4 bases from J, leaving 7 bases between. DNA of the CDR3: TGTGCCAGCAGGCGGGTGAATCAGCCCCAGCATTTT. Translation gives CASRRVNQPQHF.

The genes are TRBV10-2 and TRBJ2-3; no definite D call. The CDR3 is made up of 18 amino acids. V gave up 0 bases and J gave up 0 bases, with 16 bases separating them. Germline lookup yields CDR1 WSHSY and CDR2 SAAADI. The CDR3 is CASSESGWVTDSTDTQYF. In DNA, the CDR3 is TGCGCCAGCAGTGAGTCAGGATGGGTCACCGATAGCACAGATACGCAGTATTTT.

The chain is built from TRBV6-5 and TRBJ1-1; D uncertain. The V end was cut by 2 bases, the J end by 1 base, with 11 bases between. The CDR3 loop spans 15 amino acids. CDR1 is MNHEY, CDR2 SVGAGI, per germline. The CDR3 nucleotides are TGTGCCAGCAGTTACCAAGCGGGATCGAACACTGAAGCTTTCTTT. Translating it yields CASSYQAGSNTEAFF.

The CDR3 reads CASSTQQGSEQYF. The CDR3 DNA sequence: TGTGCCAGCAGCACACAACAGGGGAGTGAGCAGTACTTC. This chain uses TRBV7-3 with TRBJ2-7; 7 bases fit TRBD1. V dropped 5 bases and J dropped 7; count of bases not matched to a gene: 8. Germline CDR1 is SGHTA and CDR2 is FQGTGA. The CDR3 sequence is 13 residues long. The full variable domain, its missing parts supplied by reference TRBV7-3 and TRBJ2-7, is GAGVSQTPSNKVTEKGKYVELRCDPISGHTALYWYRQSLGQGPEFLIYFQGTGAADDSGLPNDRFFAVRPEGSVSTLKIQRTERGDSAVYLCASSTQQGSEQYFGPGTRLTVT.

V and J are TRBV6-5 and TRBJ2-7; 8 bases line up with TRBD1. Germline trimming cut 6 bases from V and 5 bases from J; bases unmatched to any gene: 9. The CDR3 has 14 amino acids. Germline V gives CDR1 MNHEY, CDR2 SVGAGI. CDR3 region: CASSPRTGWDEQYF. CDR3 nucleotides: TGTGCCAGCAGCCCCCGGACAGGGTGGGACGAGCAGTACTTC.